This is a list of T cell receptor beta chains from one sample in a study of graft-versus-host responses after intestinal transplantation. Here immunoSEQ multiplex PCR was the method, and the copy in TCRdb shows in-frame clones only, minus some. The sample records 85,000 to 100,000 clones, around 93% being singletons. For these receptors, no antigen is known. The sample was unstimulated CD8+ T cells sorted from spleen or lymph node cells, taken before transplant. These receptors were collected from a human donor who was the organ donor for an intestinal transplant. Both conserved end residues are part of each CDR3. The D gene is left open where the match is weak.

. | TRBJ2-7 | TRBV6-6 | CASSYAGQADEQYF
. | TRBJ1-1 | TRBV28 | CASSLRGSEAFF
. | TRBJ2-1 | TRBV10-2 | CATVGPAGASRYNEQFF
TRBD1 | TRBJ1-2 | TRBV11-2 | CASSHYDVRDRGYGYTF
TRBD2 | TRBJ2-1 | TRBV28 | CASTGGLGEQFF
. | TRBJ2-1 | TRBV5-1 | CASSLWETGPSYNEQFF
. | TRBJ2-5 | TRBV25-1 | CASGEETQYF
TRBD1 | TRBJ2-1 | TRBV13 | CASSSPGQINNEQFF
TRBD1 | TRBJ1-1 | TRBV10-3 | CAISEGQGGNTEAFF
. | TRBJ1-4 | TRBV29-1 | CSGRSAGSNEKLFF
TRBD1 | TRBJ2-2 | TRBV7-9 | CASSLAGTGGITGELFF
. | TRBJ2-7 | TRBV19 | CASSMGGYEQYF
. | TRBJ2-2 | TRBV7-3 | CASSLRLGTQNTGELFF
. | TRBJ2-7 | TRBV30 | CAWSTGVYYEQYF
TRBD2 | TRBJ2-3 | TRBV28 | CASSGRPVVGGPFSTDTQYF
. | TRBJ2-1 | TRBV5-4 | CASSSTLNAQFF
. | TRBJ1-3 | TRBV7-9 | CASSSTVIPTWNTIYF
TRBD1 | TRBJ1-4 | TRBV7-9 | CASSFGPGQGDEKLFF
. | TRBJ1-1 | TRBV5-1 | CASSLAFGGLPEAFF
TRBD1 | TRBJ2-7 | TRBV27 | CASSFGTGGFYEQYF
. | TRBJ1-1 | TRBV30 | CARGDYTEAFF
. | TRBJ2-6 | TRBV7-9 | CASSPDYAYFGANVLTF
. | TRBJ1-1 | TRBV28 | CASSFGTRGITEAFF
. | TRBJ2-5 | TRBV6-5 | CASRIQQGQETQYF
. | TRBJ1-1 | TRBV2 | CASIPALGLNTEAFF
. | TRBJ1-2 | TRBV6-1 | CASSESVFDSNYGYTF
. | TRBJ2-7 | TRBV2 | CASSSGLTGPYEQYF
. | TRBJ2-2 | TRBV7-2 | CASSLSGTGELFF
. | TRBJ2-6 | TRBV5-6 | CASRDGRGWIAF
TRBD2 | TRBJ2-3 | TRBV19 | CASSRGGTSTDTQYF
. | TRBJ1-1 | TRBV7-9 | CASSLGASDSFYMNTEAFF
. | TRBJ1-5 | TRBV11-3 | CATVPRQEGAGKNQPQHF
. | TRBJ1-1 | TRBV5-5 | CASSPGTEAFF
. | TRBJ1-6 | TRBV13 | CASSLGSRGRYNSPLHF
. | TRBJ2-2 | TRBV28 | CASSLLAGELFF
. | TRBJ1-1 | TRBV19 | CASSFTLDEAFF
TRBD1 | TRBJ1-2 | TRBV6-5 | CASRPGDRGFGYTF